This TCR beta chain was sequenced in a study of blood T cell repertoires in COVID-19. Study summary: Acute and convalescent COVID-19 samples came from the United States, Italy and Spain. Nucleic acid was either cDNA or gDNA, and it came from T cells, B-cell-depleted T cells, or PBMCs.

The authors' processing: Cell counts per sample came from amplifying reference gene primers. The table came from immunoSEQ multiplex PCR; TCRdb's copy has only in-frame clones and leaves some out. D and trimming come from the DNA, and the V and J calls and clone size come from that table. This table holds about 160,000 clones, about 81% found once. Material: peripheral blood. This TCR was recovered from a woman aged 80 or over with acute or convalescent COVID-19.

The CDR3 nucleotides read TGTGCCAGCAGTTTATCAGGGGAGTATGGCTACACCTTC. Its translation is CASSLSGEYGYTF. The chain links TRBV28 to TRBJ1-2, with D possibly matching TRBD1 (6 bases). CDR3 length: 13 amino acids. CDR1 is MDHEN, CDR2 SYDVKM, per germline. V was trimmed by 1 base and J by 5 bases, leaving 8 bases between them.